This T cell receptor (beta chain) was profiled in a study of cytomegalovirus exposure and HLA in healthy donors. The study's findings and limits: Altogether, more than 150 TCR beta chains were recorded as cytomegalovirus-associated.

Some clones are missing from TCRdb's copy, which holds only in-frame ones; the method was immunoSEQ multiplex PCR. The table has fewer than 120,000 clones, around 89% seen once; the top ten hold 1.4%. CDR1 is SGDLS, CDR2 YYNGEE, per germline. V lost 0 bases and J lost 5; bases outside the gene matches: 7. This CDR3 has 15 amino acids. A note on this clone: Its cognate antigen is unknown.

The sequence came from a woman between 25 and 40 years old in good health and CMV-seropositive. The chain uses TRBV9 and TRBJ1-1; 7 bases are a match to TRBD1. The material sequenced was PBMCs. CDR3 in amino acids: CASSVVGTGETEAFF. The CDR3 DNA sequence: TGTGCCAGCAGCGTAGTAGGTACAGGGGAAACTGAAGCTTTCTTT.